This T cell receptor beta chain came from a study of T cell repertoires in cytomegalovirus infection. At the level of the study: Recently identified HLA-C-restricted CMV epitopes were used, and well-studied HLA-B-restricted CMV epitopes were used as well. CMV infection and matching HLA type were both indicated by public TCR beta signatures.

Details on this clonotype: Its antigen is as yet unknown.

TCRdb re-derived calls from the reads in MiXCR, one entry per CDR3 protein. This repertoire shows about 100,000 distinct CDR3 sequences, roughly 39% found once; its top ten account for less than 80%. V lost 5 bases to trimming and J lost 3 bases; unmatched junction nucleotides: 1. This CDR3 is built from 14 residues. The sequence came from a human donor in good health (CMV status not recorded). Some clones in this sample may be carry-over from other donors' samples. The source material was CD8+ T cells from cultured PBMCs, sampled from culture after CMV antigen stimulation. This sequence joins TRBV12-3 or TRBV12-4 and TRBJ2-1; 10 positions agree with TRBD2. The CDR3 DNA sequence: TGTGCCAGCAGTCCTAGCGGGGGCTACAATGAGCAGTTCTTC. This codes for CASSPSGGYNEQFF.